The rows below give T cell receptor beta chains drawn from one sample of a study of blood T cell repertoires in COVID-19. TCRdb's copy holds only in-frame clones and misses some; the assay was immunoSEQ multiplex PCR. Counted here are about 210,000 clones, around 90% occurring once; the ten biggest clones make up 10%. The sequencing input was PBMCs or T cells enriched from blood (not recorded which). The receptors come from a man younger than 35 with acute COVID-19. Both conserved end residues are part of each CDR3. The D gene is left open where the match is weak. The size field is filled for only some rows; it gives once, few, many or a size class.

v_call	j_call	clone_size	d_call	cdr3_length	cdr3_nt	cdr3_aa
TRBV19	TRBJ2-2	.	TRBD1	15	TGTGCCAGTAGTATGCGCAGGGGGCTCGGCGGGGAGCTGTTTTTT	CASSMRRGLGGELFF
TRBV5-1	TRBJ1-1	.	TRBD1	17	TGCGCCAGCAGCTTGTTTGGGACAGGGGGGATGAACACTGAAGCTTTCTTT	CASSLFGTGGMNTEAFF
TRBV28	TRBJ2-3	.	TRBD1	13	TGTGCCAGCAGTCTACAGGGGGCAGATACGCAGTATTTT	CASSLQGADTQYF
TRBV7-3	TRBJ2-2	.	TRBD1	17	TGTGCCAGCAGCTCCCGGGACAGGGGGACGGGCACCGGGGAGCTGTTTTTT	CASSSRDRGTGTGELFF
TRBV6-5	TRBJ2-2	.	TRBD2	15	TGTGCCAGCAGTTACTCCGGCGGGAGTCTCGGGGAGCTGTTTTTT	CASSYSGGSLGELFF
TRBV4-1	TRBJ2-7	.	TRBD2	15	TGCGCCAGCAGCCAAGTAGCGGGAGTCTCTATAGAGCAGTACTTC	CASSQVAGVSIEQYF
TRBV21-1	TRBJ1-6	.	.	18	TGTGCCAGCAGCAAAAGGGGACAGGAAGGGCCCTATAATTCACCCCTCCACTTT	CASSKRGQEGPYNSPLHF
TRBV18	TRBJ1-1	few	.	15	TGTGCCAGCTCACCATACGGGGGGATGAACACTGAAGCTTTCTTT	CASSPYGGMNTEAFF
TRBV10-1	TRBJ2-5	.	TRBD2	18	TGCGCCAGCAGTGAGGGGACTAGCGGGAGTGGTGCCAGAGAGACCCAGTACTTC	CASSEGTSGSGARETQYF
TRBV28	TRBJ2-3	few	.	15	TGTGCCAGCAGCCCTGGACTCGCTAGCACAGATACGCAGTATTTT	CASSPGLASTDTQYF
TRBV20-1	TRBJ2-7	.	TRBD2	15	TGCAGTGCTAGTAGTAGCGGGAGTCAATATTACGAGCAGTACTTC	CSASSSGSQYYEQYF
TRBV7-8	TRBJ1-1	.	.	13	TGTGCCAGCACCCCGACAGGGAACACTGAAGCTTTCTTT	CASTPTGNTEAFF
TRBV7-2	TRBJ2-5	.	.	16	TGTGCCAGCAGCTTAGACGGGTCAAGTGCTGGGGAGACCCAGTACTTC	CASSLDGSSAGETQYF
TRBV4-1	TRBJ2-3	.	.	15	TGCGCCAGCAGCCAAGGTCACACCCTCACAGATACGCAGTATTTT	CASSQGHTLTDTQYF
TRBV28	TRBJ2-7	.	.	13	TGTGCCAAACAGGGATCCAGCTCCTACGAGCAGTACTTC	CAKQGSSSYEQYF
TRBV19	TRBJ2-6	.	TRBD1	18	TGTGCCAGTAGTTTGTATCCAGGGGGCGGGTCTGGGGCCAACGTCCTGACTTTC	CASSLYPGGGSGANVLTF
TRBV7-9	TRBJ2-7	.	.	14	TGTGCCAGCAGCTTATTGCACTGGGGAGGCGAGCAGTACTTC	CASSLLHWGGEQYF
TRBV30	TRBJ2-7	once	.	13	TGTGCCTGGAGTGTAGACGGGACCTACGAGCAGTACTTC	CAWSVDGTYEQYF
TRBV7-6	TRBJ2-7	.	.	14	TGTGCCAGCAGCTTAAGTCCAGGGGCCTACGAGCAGTACTTC	CASSLSPGAYEQYF
TRBV28	TRBJ2-7	.	.	11	TGTGCCAGCAGCGCTGAGTACGAGCAGTACTTC	CASSAEYEQYF
TRBV5-1	TRBJ2-6	.	TRBD1	18	TGCGCCAGCAGCCGTAGAGGACAGGCAAGCTCTGGGGCCAACGTCCTGACTTTC	CASSRRGQASSGANVLTF
TRBV27	TRBJ1-1	.	.	14	TGTGCCAGCAGTTCCCAGGGGCTGAACACTGAAGCTTTCTTT	CASSSQGLNTEAFF
TRBV6-5	TRBJ1-2	.	TRBD1	12	TGTGTCACGGGGGCCGGGACAGGCGGCTACACCTTC	CVTGAGTGGYTF
TRBV2	TRBJ1-5	.	TRBD1	15	TGTGCCAGCAGTCGGACAGGTTATAGCAATCAGCCCCAGCATTTT	CASSRTGYSNQPQHF
TRBV11-3	TRBJ2-7	.	.	13	TGTGCCAGCAGCTTGGGCAGCTCCTACGAGCAGTACTTC	CASSLGSSYEQYF
TRBV4-1	TRBJ2-7	.	.	15	TGCGCCAGCAGCCAAGGTCAGGGCCCCTCCTACGAGCAGTACTTC	CASSQGQGPSYEQYF
TRBV7-9	TRBJ2-2	.	TRBD2	16	TGTGCCAGCAGTCCCTCACTAGCGGCTAACACCGGGGAGCTGTTTTTT	CASSPSLAANTGELFF
TRBV19	TRBJ1-5	.	.	16	TGTGCCAGTAGTGCGCGGGGGGGAGAGTGGAATCAGCCCCAGCATTTT	CASSARGGEWNQPQHF
TRBV27	TRBJ2-7	.	TRBD2	16	TGTGCCAGCAGTCCCGGACGGAGCTGCGGGGGACACGAGCAGTACTTC	CASSPGRSCGGHEQYF
TRBV28	TRBJ1-1	.	.	15	TGTGCCAGCAGTTTAGGGCGGGACTACGGTTGGGAAGCTTTCTTT	CASSLGRDYGWEAFF
TRBV7-9	TRBJ1-4	.	.	14	TGTGCCAGCAGCCAACGGGGGACGGGGGAAAAACTGTTTTTT	CASSQRGTGEKLFF
TRBV28	TRBJ1-1	.	.	11	TGTGCCAGCGAGGTGAACACTGAAGCTTTCTTT	CASEVNTEAFF
TRBV29-1	TRBJ2-7	.	.	12	TGCAGCGTTGGGAGGGGGCAGCCCGAGCAGTACTTC	CSVGRGQPEQYF
TRBV6-1	TRBJ2-2	.	TRBD2	15	TGTGCCAGCAGTGAAGATAGCGGGAGTGCCGGGGAGCTGTTTTTT	CASSEDSGSAGELFF
TRBV2	TRBJ2-7	once	.	15	TGTGCCAGCACATATTTGGGGAGCCCGGCCTACGAGCAGTACTTC	CASTYLGSPAYEQYF
TRBV7-9	TRBJ2-7	.	TRBD2	15	TGTGCCAGCAGCTCCTCGAAGGGAGGGCCGTACGAGCAGTACTTC	CASSSSKGGPYEQYF
TRBV6-5	TRBJ1-1	.	.	14	TGTGCCAGCAGTACCCGGGTGAGGAAGGATGAAGCTTTCTTT	CASSTRVRKDEAFF
TRBV2	TRBJ2-5	.	.	12	TGTGCCAGCAGTGAACTTAAAGAGACCCAGTACTTC	CASSELKETQYF
TRBV12-3/TRBV12-4	TRBJ2-5	once	.	13	TGTGCCAGCAGCCGGGACAACCAAGAGACCCAGTACTTC	CASSRDNQETQYF
TRBV19	TRBJ2-4	.	.	11	TGTGCCAGTAGTACGGAGCTCACTCAGTACTTC	CASSTELTQYF
TRBV19	TRBJ2-7	.	.	11	TGTGCCAGTAGTACAGGGGTTCTCCAGTACTTC	CASSTGVLQYF
TRBV13	TRBJ1-4	.	.	14	TGTGCCAGCAGCTCCCGGGAGACAGATGAAAAACTGTTTTTT	CASSSRETDEKLFF
TRBV7-6	TRBJ2-1	.	TRBD2	15	TGTGCCAGCAGCTTATGGGCTAGCGGGTACAATGAGCAGTTCTTC	CASSLWASGYNEQFF
TRBV28	TRBJ2-5	.	TRBD1	15	TGTGCCAGCAGTTTCAGGGGGCGCGTTCAAGAGACCCAGTACTTC	CASSFRGRVQETQYF
TRBV28	TRBJ1-5	.	.	16	TGTGCCAGCAGTACCCGAGGTGGGGGCTGGGATCAGCCCCAGCATTTT	CASSTRGGGWDQPQHF
TRBV28	TRBJ2-7	.	.	14	TGTGCCAGCAGCTTCGGAAGGGGGAACTACGAGCAGTACTTC	CASSFGRGNYEQYF
TRBV7-2	TRBJ2-2	.	TRBD2	15	TGTGCCAGCAGCCTGGGACTAGCGGGGACCGGGGAGCTGTTTTTT	CASSLGLAGTGELFF
TRBV5-1	TRBJ1-1	.	TRBD1	14	TGCGCCAGCAGCTTGTCCAACAGGGGGACTGAAGCTTTCTTT	CASSLSNRGTEAFF
TRBV28	TRBJ1-2	.	.	16	TGTGCCAGCAGCAAAATCCAGGTGTCCGGGGACTATGGCTACACCTTC	CASSKIQVSGDYGYTF
TRBV27	TRBJ2-3	.	.	13	TGTGCCAGCAGTACCTACCGCACAGATACGCAGTATTTT	CASSTYRTDTQYF
TRBV28	TRBJ1-6	.	TRBD1	13	TGTGCCAGTCTTACAGGGGTGAGTTCACCCCTCCACTTT	CASLTGVSSPLHF
TRBV29-1	TRBJ1-2	.	.	13	TGCAGCGCATACGCTACCTCGGGCTATGGCTACACCTTC	CSAYATSGYGYTF
TRBV2	TRBJ2-3	.	TRBD2	17	TGTGCCAGTAAAAGGCTAGCGGGACTCCGAGACACCGATACGCAGTATTTT	CASKRLAGLRDTDTQYF
TRBV4-1	TRBJ1-2	.	.	15	TGCGCCAGCAGGCCTACGACAGGTCCTTTTAGGGGCTACACCTTC	CASRPTTGPFRGYTF
TRBV28	TRBJ2-2	.	.	16	TGTGCCAGCAGTATCCCGCCGGGAGTGGGAACCGGGGAGCTGTTTTTT	CASSIPPGVGTGELFF
TRBV27	TRBJ1-6	.	.	15	TGTGCCAGCAGGACACTTACAGGGAAAGGTTCACCCCTCCACTTT	CASRTLTGKGSPLHF
TRBV4-2	TRBJ2-3	.	.	18	TGTGCCAGCAGCCGTCCGCCCCCGGCTAGGCCAAGCACAGATACGCAGTATTTT	CASSRPPPARPSTDTQYF
TRBV9	TRBJ2-1	.	.	14	TGTGCCAGCAGCGTAGAAGGGGTGGTCAATGAGCAGTTCTTC	CASSVEGVVNEQFF
TRBV27	TRBJ2-7	few	TRBD2	16	TGTGCCAGCAGCACCGGGACTAGCGGGAGGGCCGAGGAGCAGTACTTC	CASSTGTSGRAEEQYF